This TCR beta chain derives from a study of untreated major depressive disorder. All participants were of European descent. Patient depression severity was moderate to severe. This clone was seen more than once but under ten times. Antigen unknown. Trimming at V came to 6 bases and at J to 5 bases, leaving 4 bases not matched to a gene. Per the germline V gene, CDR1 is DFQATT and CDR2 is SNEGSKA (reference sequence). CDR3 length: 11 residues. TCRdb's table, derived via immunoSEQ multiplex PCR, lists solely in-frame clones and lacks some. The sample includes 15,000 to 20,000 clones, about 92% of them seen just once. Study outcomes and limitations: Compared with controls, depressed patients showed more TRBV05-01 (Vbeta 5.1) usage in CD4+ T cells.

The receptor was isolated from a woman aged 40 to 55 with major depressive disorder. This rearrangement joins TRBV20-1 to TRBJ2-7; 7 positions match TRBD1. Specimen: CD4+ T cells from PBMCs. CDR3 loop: CSASQGNEQYV. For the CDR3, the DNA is TGCAGTGCATCACAGGGGAACGAGCAGTACGTC.